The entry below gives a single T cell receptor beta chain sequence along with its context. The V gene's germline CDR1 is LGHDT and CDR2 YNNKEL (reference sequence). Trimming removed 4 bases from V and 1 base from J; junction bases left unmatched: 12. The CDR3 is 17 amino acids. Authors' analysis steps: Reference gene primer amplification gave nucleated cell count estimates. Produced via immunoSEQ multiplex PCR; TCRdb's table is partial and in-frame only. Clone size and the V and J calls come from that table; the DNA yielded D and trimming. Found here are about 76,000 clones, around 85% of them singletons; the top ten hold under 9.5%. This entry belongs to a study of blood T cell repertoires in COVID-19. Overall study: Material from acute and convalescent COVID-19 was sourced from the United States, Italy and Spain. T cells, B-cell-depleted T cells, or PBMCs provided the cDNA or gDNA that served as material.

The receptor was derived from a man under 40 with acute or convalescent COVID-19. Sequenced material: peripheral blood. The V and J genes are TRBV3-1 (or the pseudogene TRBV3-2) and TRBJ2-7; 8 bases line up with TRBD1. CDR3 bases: TGTGCCAGCAGCCCTGGACAGGGAAGAATCCTTTCCTACGAGCAGTACTTC. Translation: CASSPGQGRILSYEQYF.